This entry is about one T cell receptor beta chain. This clone was counted once. Its cognate antigen has yet to be identified. Per-nucleotide qualities are absent, and no much larger clonotype sits a single base away. This record belongs to a study of regulatory and conventional T cells in RAG deficiency (dated by TCRdb to about 2017). In terms of the full investigation: The study used high-throughput TCR beta sequencing to compare repertoire diversity and composition of Treg, conventional CD4+ and CD8+ T cells between RAG-deficient patients and healthy controls. Broad study findings and their caveats: The CD25-high CD127-low cells sorted from Omenn syndrome patients may be peripherally activated cells rather than true Treg cells. All patient T-cell subsets had shorter CDR3 lengths; Omenn syndrome patients showed >80% Treg-Tconv repertoire overlap at nucleotide and amino acid level. Compared with control T-cell subpopulations, the RAG-deficient patients had markedly lower Shannon entropy and higher Simpson indices. For some subjects, some T-cell subset analyses were not performed. Compared with controls, Omenn syndrome and CID/AS patients had roughly 100-fold fewer unique TCR beta sequences in Treg cells, whereas the reduction in the other subsets was around 10-fold.

Library preparation employed the immunoSEQ multiplex PCR assay. Genomic DNA from the sorted T-cell subsets was used to amplify and sequence rearranged TCR beta chain products. The paper's processing steps were these. Shannon entropy and Simpson indices were used to measure the diversity of productive TCR beta rearrangements in each repertoire. To gauge clonal expansion, the frequencies of the 100 most abundant productive TCR beta clonotypes among total reads were added together. The TRB repertoires were scored with a self-reactivity index built on which amino acids appear at CDR3beta positions 6 and 7. Two-way ANOVA was applied to the repertoire analyses, whereas Student t or Mann-Whitney tests were applied to the flow cytometric analyses. TCRdb limited this immuneACCESS table to in-frame rearrangements with V and J called. A share of clones is missing; checked studies link under half to unresolved V genes, and the rest is unexplained. The DNA gave D and trimming, while V, J and clone size come from that table. Within this sample are around 30,000 clones, with around 89% of them counted one time only. Jointly, the top ten make up 12% to 15% of the sample.

CDR1 and CDR2 were assigned from the germline V gene as SGDLS and YYNGEE. V sheds 3 bases and J sheds 4 bases, leaving 8 bases between their ends. The CDR3 contains 13 residues, cysteine and phenylalanine counted. The retained sequence is limited to the CDR3, 39 bases, with the frame set at the first base. For repertoire analyses, the comparison group consisted of fewer than 10 healthy control donors. CD8+ T cells lacking CD4 were purified from blood before genomic DNA extraction. This same sample was also taken into another study, of regulatory T cells. As noted in the second study: The multiplex PCR relied on 52 forward TRBV primers and 13 reverse TRBJ primers, and amplification bias was corrected through assay-based and computational methods. Repertoires from patients had restricted unique TRB V-J pairs and skewed V and J gene usage, with the strongest effect in regulatory T cells. Between CD3G-deficient patients and healthy controls, the study compared T-cell receptor beta repertoires in sorted regulatory T cells, conventional CD4+ T cells and CD8+ T cells. Ficoll density separation was used to isolate peripheral blood mononuclear cells. A FACSAria cell sorter was used to isolate CD3+ CD8+ CD4- T cells. Within the immunoSEQ assay, multiplex PCR amplified rearranged TRB loci from genomic DNA. TRB amplicons were sequenced on an Illumina HiSeq platform. Custom algorithms error-filtered the raw sequences and aligned them to reference gene sequences, after which the immunoSEQ online tools were used for analysis. Frequencies of productive and nonproductive TRB rearrangements were assessed among unique sequences as well as among total sequences. Group comparisons used t tests, Mann-Whitney tests or two-way ANOVA run in Prism software.

This receptor chain uses TRBV9 and TRBJ1-5; too little of a D gene remains to name it. The TCR sequence derives from a human donor in good health. Sequencing input: CD8+ T cells sorted from blood. The DNA reads as follows: TGTGCCAGCAGCGCTTGGGGAAATCAGCCCCAGCATTTT. Translation gives CASSAWGNQPQHF. With the portions outside the CDR3 filled from the reference TRBV9 and TRBJ1-5 genes, the complete variable region becomes DSGVTQTPKHLITATGQRVTLRCSPRSGDLSVYWYQQSLDQGLQFLIQYYNGEERAKGNILERFSAQQFPDLHSELNLSSLELGDSALYFCASSAWGNQPQHFGDGTRLSIL.